This T cell receptor (beta chain) was profiled in a study of shared clonotypes between healthy human individuals. On this clone: What it binds is not known.

Study-level points and caveats: Non-shared clonotypes had lower generation probabilities than those shared by all four donors. The genetic and exposure-history diversity represented was limited by few donors.

Each subset's genomic DNA was shared equally among a number of immunoSEQ plates. Authors' methods: ImmunoSEQ only sent back junction sequences with no quality scores, so filtering was done differently. The repertoire was sequenced with immunoSEQ multiplex PCR; TCRdb's copy has only in-frame clones and lacks some. V, J and clone size derive from that table, while D and trimming were established from the DNA sequence. The repertoire includes over a million clones, around 78% of them detected once, and 0.61% sits in the top ten. Sample: memory CD4+ T cells from PBMCs. Subset meaning: CD45RA-negative fraction. This TCR was recovered from a man between 18 and 35 years old in good health. Some clones in this sample may be carry-over from other donors' samples.

CDR3 coding DNA: TGTGCCAGCAGCTTAAGTCCAGGGGTGAACTACGAGCAGTACTTC. The encoded protein is CASSLSPGVNYEQYF. The chain carries TRBV7-2 and TRBJ2-7; TRBD1 might be the D (6 bases). The CDR3 sequence is 15 residues long. V was clipped by 2 bases and J by 3 bases, with 14 bases between them. Germline CDR1 reads SGHTA; CDR2 reads FQGNSA.